A single TCR beta chain is shown here with its context. The specificity of this receptor is unknown. Base qualities are not recorded, but no much larger clone differs from it by a single base. TCR CDR3 regions were amplified from genomic DNA by multiplex PCR using the deep immunoSEQ assay. Genomic DNA extracted from each cell subset was distributed evenly over all wells of several immunoSEQ 96-well plates, and each plate served as one replicate. Each replicate PCR for sorted subsets received about 220 ng genomic DNA, equal to tens of thousands of T cell genomes. Purified libraries were quantified with a Qubit 3.0 fluorometer, sized on a Bioanalyzer 2100, and re-quantified with the KAPA Library Quantification kit. Every immunoSEQ 96-well plate was sequenced on a dedicated single-read 150-cycle Illumina NextSeq 550 flow cell. The original methods were these. Because the immunoSEQ output held only junctional sequences and lacked quality scores, the filtering could not match the filtering applied to full-length reads. To assign V/J genes and CDR3, sequences were annotated against IMGT germline references using PyIR, a Python wrapper for IgBLAST v1.9. Reads were removed for weak V/J assignments (E-value above 1e-6), missing CDR3, stop codons, out-of-frame junctions, or ambiguous translated residues. V3J clonotypes were defined as sequences sharing an identical inferred V gene, J gene, and CDR3 amino acid sequence. The percentage overlap between two repertoires was calculated by dividing the number of shared unique clonotypes by the size of the smaller repertoire. Three approaches were used to assess repertoire richness: RTK rarefaction, the Chao1 estimator, and Recon v2.1 estimates of unobserved clonotypes. OLGA was used to compute generation probabilities for all TCRbeta clonotypes that the gDNA method yielded from a few donors. The source is immuneACCESS, and TCRdb retained only in-frame sequences with V and J called. Part of the clones is not carried over; for the studies checked, unresolved V genes explain less than half of this, and the remainder is unexplained. V and J calls and clone size are those listed in that table; D and trimming were worked out from the DNA. The sample table holds about 680,000 clones, of which just over 90% were seen once. The biggest ten clones account for approximately 22% of the sample.

This entry is derived from a study of shared clonotypes between healthy human individuals (TCRdb year 2020). A note on the overall study: A couple of women and a few men aged 18 to 49 years were included in the cohort. For each donor, CD4 naive and CD4 memory were each run on three plates, CD8 naive on two plates, and CD8 memory on one plate. Blood TCR repertoires of a handful of healthy adults were deeply sequenced to estimate repertoire size and the extent of clonotype sharing between individuals. To increase sequencing depth and limit assay-specific biases, TCR repertoire library preparation and sequencing were carried out by different laboratories using diverse techniques. Between about 0.94 and 8.9 billion PBMCs per donor were obtained by leukapheresis.

CD8 naive samples were CD45RO-negative cells positively selected for CCR7, giving a CD45RA+CCR7+ population that excluded TemRA cells. The donors were healthy, HIV-negative adults who had no recently reported acute infections or vaccinations. All donors were Caucasian adults living in Nashville, Tennessee, USA. Blood was collected by leukapheresis, and PBMCs were isolated by Ficoll-Histopaque density gradient centrifugation and then cryopreserved in liquid nitrogen vapor phase. Analytical flow cytometry was used to check the purity and quantity of each magnetically sorted T cell population. Genomic DNA was isolated from every sorted fraction and measured by UV absorbance on a Nanodrop 2000c. Broad study findings and their caveats: Higher generation probabilities were observed for clonotypes shared by all four sorted-subset donors than for non-shared clonotypes. Based on pairwise subsampling, the degree of clonotype sharing among donors was expected to be affected by sequencing depth. The small number of donors limited the genetic and exposure-history diversity represented. Even with the large sequencing depth, rarefaction of the sorted-subset datasets indicated that sequencing was incomplete. Naive subsets generally had larger estimated clonotype richness than memory subsets. Sampling was restricted to blood, and TCR repertoires in tissues likely differ from the TCR repertoires found in blood. Across a handful of donors, around 5% of naive CD4, roughly 3.4% of naive CD8, about 2.3% of memory CD4, and over 0.35% of memory CD8 clonotypes were shared.

Taken from cysteine to phenylalanine, the CDR3 has 13 residues. The CDR3 DNA has 39 bases and is translated from base 1. CDR1 and CDR2 (SGDLS, YYNGEE) derive from the germline V gene. Deletion took 6 bases off V and 1 base off J, with a span of 9 bases between the germline ends. This clonotype originated in a man aged 30-40 years in good health. Sequencing was performed on naive CD8+ T cells sorted from blood. Read against the paper, the sample's cell subset or site label means: CD45RA+CCR7+. The chain couples TRBV9 to TRBJ2-3; the D gene cannot be resolved reliably. The DNA is TGTGCCAGCACGTTCCCGGGCACAGATACGCAGTATTTT. This encodes CASTFPGTDTQYF.